The next 16 T cell receptor beta chains were all read from a single sample in a study of blood T cells in healthy people across ages. A J-beta primer mix and a sample-barcoded 5' primer were used in a second PCR of about 7 to 12 cycles. TCRdb called the 5' RACE reads again in MiXCR, with one record for every CDR3 protein. The data contain under 2 million distinct CDR3 sequences, roughly 32% of them singletons. Sequenced: blood. These receptors originate from a woman in her twenties or thirties in good health.

This clonotype was observed at least ten times. Germline is not matched at one junction end, which may reflect a read error. The CDR3, as DNA: TGTGCCAGCAGCTTGGGTAGCGGCAATGAGCAGTTCTTC. It encodes CASSLGSGNEQFF. The genes are TRBV5-1 and TRBJ2-1; a possible D gene is TRBD2 (6 bases). The CDR3 loop spans 13 amino acids. Per the germline V gene, CDR1 is SGHRS and CDR2 is YFSETQ. Full variable domain (outside the CDR3, taken from reference TRBV5-1 and TRBJ2-1): KAGVTQTPRYLIKTRGQQVTLSCSPISGHRSVSWYQQTPGQGLQFLFEYFSETQRNKGNFPGRFSGRQFSNSRSEMNVSTLELGDSALYLCASSLGSGNEQFFGPGTRLTVL.

The chain carries TRBV10-3 and TRBJ2-3; D not certain. The CDR3 is 14 residues long. The V gene's germline CDR1 is ENHRY and CDR2 SYGVKD. V lost 2 bases and J 5 bases, leaving 11 bases between the germline ends. The CDR3 protein is CAISETAWGDTQYF. CDR3 DNA: TGTGCCATCAGTGAGACAGCCTGGGGAGATACGCAGTATTTT.

This chain's CDR3 is CASSLQGRADEQFF. As DNA, the CDR3 is TGTGCCAGCAGCTTGCAGGGACGTGCGGATGAGCAGTTCTTC. This chain joins TRBV7-6 and TRBJ2-1; D may be TRBD1 or TRBD2 (5 bases each). The germline V and J ends were trimmed by 3 bases and 8 bases, with 14 bases remaining between them. Germline CDR1 SGHVS, CDR2 FNYEAQ. The CDR3 is 14 residues long.

In DNA, the CDR3 is TGTGCCAGCAGTTCGACAGGGATCCCCTACGAGCAGTACTTC. Protein sequence: CASSSTGIPYEQYF. The V call is TRBV28, the J call TRBJ2-7; 7 bases line up with TRBD1. J lost 2 bases, V lost 4 bases, and 5 bases had no gene match. CDR3 length: 14 amino acids. Germline CDR1 MDHEN, CDR2 SYDVKM.

This clonotype was counted ten times or more. This sequence joins TRBV29-1 and TRBJ2-5; perhaps TRBD2 as D (5 bases). The germline gives CDR1 SQVTM, CDR2 ANQGSEA. V shed 0 bases and J shed 5 bases, with 10 bases lying between them. This CDR3 has 13 amino acids. CDR3 nucleotides: TGCAGCGTTGAAGAGCGGGCTAGGGAGACCCAGTACTTC. Amino acid sequence: CSVEERARETQYF.

This chain links TRBV24-1 with TRBJ2-7; TRBD1 is a possible D gene (5 bases). Trimming removed 9 bases from V and 7 bases from J, with 24 bases in between. Germline values: CDR1 KGHDR, CDR2 SFDVKD. This CDR3 has 15 residues. DNA of the CDR3: TGTGCCACCTCAGCAGGGTCAGCGCCCTACAATGAGCAGTACTTC. It translates to CATSAGSAPYNEQYF.

This chain links TRBV21-1 with TRBJ1-5; the D call of TRBD1 is as the table states it, not checked on the DNA. TRBV21-1 is a recognized pseudogene. The CDR3 is 15 residues long. The CDR3 sequence: CASSKRGMGNQPQHF. Here the CDR3 DNA reads TGTGCCAGCAGCAAGAGGGGGATGGGCAATCAGCCCCAGCATTTT.

For the CDR3, the DNA is TGCAGCGTGGTCACTTCGATATTTCGCTCCTACAATGAGCAGTTCTTC. It codes for CSVVTSIFRSYNEQFF. The chain links TRBV29-1 to TRBJ2-1; D gene uncertain. Trimming stripped 6 bases from V and 0 bases from J, with 18 bases between. The CDR3 consists of 16 residues. CDR1 is SQVTM, CDR2 ANQGSEA, per germline.

In regard to this clonotype: One end of the junction varies from germline; a read error may be responsible. The chain joins TRBV29-1 to TRBJ2-2; weak D call: TRBD2 (7 bases). From germline, CDR1 is SQVTM and CDR2 ANQGSEA. This CDR3 region has 19 residues. This CDR3 is CSVEGLRDYPGGGTGELFF. CDR3 nucleotide sequence: TGCAGCGTGGAAGGGTTAAGGGACTACCCCGGAGGGGGCACCGGGGAGCTGTTTTTT.

This clonotype was counted a few times. The chain employs TRBV20-1 and TRBJ1-1, with D hard to call. Germline-derived CDR1 and CDR2 are DFQATT and SNEGSKA (reference sequence). The CDR3 is 11 residues long. V lost 4 bases and J 5 bases, leaving 8 bases between the germline ends. CDR3 bases: TGCAGTGCTATTGCGGGGACTGAAGCTTTCTTT. Translated: CSAIAGTEAFF.

This chain connects TRBV20-1 to TRBJ2-1; 8 bases are a match to TRBD2. This CDR3 is built from 15 residues. Germline V CDR1 and CDR2: DFQATT, SNEGSKA (reference sequence). The ends lost 3 bases at V and 12 bases at J; junction bases unmatched: 16. This chain's CDR3 is CSASNPGGGRIVQFF. The CDR3 DNA sequence: TGCAGTGCTAGCAATCCCGGGGGGGGGAGAATTGTGCAGTTCTTC.

The table lists this clonotype with a few counts. The chain uses TRBV9 and TRBJ2-7; a possible D gene is TRBD1 (7 bases). The CDR3 spans 16 residues. From germline, CDR1 is SGDLS and CDR2 YYNGEE. Trimming shortened V by 3 bases and J by 3 bases, and 19 bases separated the two germline ends. The CDR3 loop reads CASSGQGGEDVYEQYF. The CDR3 DNA sequence: TGTGCCAGCAGCGGTCAGGGGGGCGAGGATGTCTACGAGCAGTACTTC.

The V call is TRBV20-1, the J call TRBJ2-1; 7 bases are a match to TRBD2. This CDR3 spans 15 amino acids. CDR1 is DFQATT and CDR2 is SNEGSKA in the germline V gene (reference sequence). Unmatched junction bases numbered 5, after V lost 3 bases and J lost 0 bases. CDR3 bases: TGCAGTGCTAGGAGGGAGGGAGGCTCCTACAATGAGCAGTTCTTC. This codes for CSARREGGSYNEQFF.

V usage is TRBV12-3 or TRBV12-4 and J usage is TRBJ2-7; possible D gene TRBD2, 7 bases. The V gene lost 4 bases and the J gene lost 9 bases, with 22 bases spanning the gap. The CDR3 totals 15 residues. CDR3 DNA sequence: TGTGCCAGCAGTTCAGAGAGAATGCGGGGGCTGGGGCAGTACTTC. It encodes CASSSERMRGLGQYF.

The chain's CDR3 is CSAPGTSGAYEQYF. CDR3 nucleotides: TGCAGTGCTCCCGGGACTAGCGGGGCATACGAGCAGTACTTC. V and J are TRBV20-1 and TRBJ2-7; 13 nucleotides agree with TRBD2. Germline V lookup: CDR1 DFQATT, CDR2 SNEGSKA (reference sequence). The ends lost 5 bases at V and 4 bases at J; junction bases unmatched: 5. The CDR3 sequence is 14 residues long.

The chain uses TRBV27 and TRBJ2-2, with 7 bases aligning to TRBD1. V was pared by 7 bases and J by 6 bases, with 11 bases of the junction left unmatched. CDR3 length equals 15 residues. Per the germline V gene, CDR1 is MNHEY and CDR2 is SMNVEV (reference sequence). The CDR3 nucleotides read TGTGCCAGCATTGGTTTGGATAGGGGGCCCGGGGAGCTGTTTTTT. It encodes CASIGLDRGPGELFF.